Following are 19 T cell receptor beta chains from one sample sequenced in a study of cytomegalovirus exposure and HLA in healthy donors. Both 60 Vbeta primers and 13 Jbeta primers went into the PCR. The method was immunoSEQ multiplex PCR; TCRdb's version includes in-frame clones alone and lacks a portion of them. The sample data list about 130,000 clones. Specimen: PBMCs. These receptor sequences come from a man younger than 40 in good health and CMV-seronegative.

This chain uses TRBV9 with TRBJ2-2; TRBD2 matches 11 bases. V trimming: 4 bases; J trimming: 2 bases; junction bases outside the gene matches: 10. Germline V lookup: CDR1 SGDLS, CDR2 YYNGEE. The CDR3 extends over 18 amino acids. The CDR3 DNA reads as TGTGCCAGCAGCCCACGGACTAGCGGGCCCCTTAACACCGGGGAGCTGTTTTTT. Translation gives CASSPRTSGPLNTGELFF.

The V gene is TRBV6-1, the J gene TRBJ2-7, with D tentatively TRBD2 (6 bases). V lost 9 bases and J lost 7, with 16 bases in between. Germline V gives CDR1 MNHNS, CDR2 SASEGT. There are 12 residues in the CDR3. The CDR3 coding sequence is TGTGCCAGGGAGGGGCCTACGGGGGAGCAGTACTTC. It codes for CAREGPTGEQYF.

The genes are TRBV15 and TRBJ1-1; D unclear. CDR1 is LNHNV and CDR2 is YYDKDF in the germline V gene (reference sequence). The CDR3 is made up of 15 amino acids. The ends were cut back, 0 bases at V and 5 bases at J, with 13 bases in the middle. The chain's CDR3 is CATSRDWRGPTEAFF. The CDR3 DNA follows: TGTGCCACCAGCAGAGATTGGAGAGGGCCGACTGAAGCTTTCTTT.

This chain uses TRBV19 with TRBJ1-4; no definite D call. CDR3 length: 15 residues. The germline V gene encodes CDR1 LNHDA and CDR2 SQIVND (reference sequence). With 6 bases removed from V and 7 bases from J, the gap between germline ends came to 18 bases. Here the CDR3 DNA reads TGTGCCAGTAGCCGAGATTTTGTTGAGATTGAAAAACTGTTTTTT. This encodes CASSRDFVEIEKLFF.

The chain is built from TRBV2 and TRBJ2-5; D is ambiguous. The CDR3 covers 13 residues. Per the germline V gene, CDR1 is SNHLY and CDR2 is FYNNEI. Trimming stripped 3 bases from V and 7 bases from J, with 12 bases between. The CDR3 reads CASSDVGRGTQYF. The DNA for the CDR3 is TGTGCCAGCAGTGATGTGGGTCGAGGGACCCAGTACTTC.

V usage is TRBV11-2 and J usage is TRBJ2-3, with D hard to call. Germline V gene data show CDR1 as SGHAT and CDR2 as FQNNGV. CDR3 length: 14 residues. Between the trimmed V and J ends, which lost 3 bases and 0 bases, there was a span of 7 bases. CDR3 in amino acids: CASSFTPSTDTQYF. The CDR3 bases are TGTGCCAGCAGCTTTACTCCTAGCACAGATACGCAGTATTTT. Filled out from reference TRBV11-2 and TRBJ2-3, the complete variable domain reads EAGVAQSPRYKIIEKRQSVAFWCNPISGHATLYWYQQILGQGPKLLIQFQNNGVVDDSQLPKDRFSAERLKGVDSTLKIQPAKLEDSAVYLCASSFTPSTDTQYFGPGTRLTVL.

The chain joins TRBV12-5 to TRBJ1-2, with D perhaps matching TRBD1 (6 bases). The CDR3 covers 13 residues. V lost 1 base to trimming and J lost 6 bases, with 9 bases between them. Germline V gene data show CDR1 as LGHNT and CDR2 as FRNRAP. CDR3 residues: CASGLGGGDGYTF. CDR3 coding DNA: TGTGCTAGTGGTTTGGGGGGGGGCGATGGCTACACCTTC.

This chain joins TRBV18 and TRBJ2-1, with TRBD2 matching 8 bases. V shed 3 bases, J shed 7 bases, and the junction held 2 bases outside the gene matches. Germline CDR1 and CDR2: KGHSH and LQKENI. The length of the CDR3 is 13 residues. The CDR3 coding sequence is TGTGCCAGCTCACCCAGCGGGAGTAATGAGCAGTTCTTC. This codes for CASSPSGSNEQFF.

The chain recombines TRBV18 with TRBJ1-2; 10 bases are shared with TRBD1. CDR1 is KGHSH and CDR2 is LQKENI in the germline V gene. The CDR3 runs to 15 residues. V lost 5 bases and J lost 1; bases outside the gene matches: 4. In DNA form, the CDR3 reads TGTGCCAGCTCATCCTGGACAGGGGGTAACTATGGCTACACCTTC. This translates into CASSSWTGGNYGYTF. The entire variable domain, with the rest obtained from reference TRBV18 and TRBJ1-2, is as follows: NAGVMQNPRHLVRRRGQEARLRCSPMKGHSHVYWYRQLPEEGLKFMVYLQKENIIDESGMPKERFSAEFPKEGPSILRIQQVVRGDSAAYFCASSSWTGGNYGYTFGSGTRLTVV.

J is TRBJ2-2 and V is TRBV30, with TRBD1 matching 9 bases. The length of the CDR3 is 15 residues. Germline values: CDR1 GTSNPN, CDR2 SVGIG (reference sequence). Trimming at V came to 1 base and at J to 4 bases, leaving 4 bases not matched to a gene. CDR3 in amino acids: CAWSAPTGGTGELFF. As DNA, the CDR3 is TGTGCCTGGAGTGCCCCGACAGGGGGCACCGGGGAGCTGTTTTTT.

The chain combines TRBV7-2 with TRBJ2-5; TRBD2 agrees at 7 bases. Germline CDR1 SGHTA, CDR2 FQGNSA. V shed 8 bases, J shed 4 bases, and the junction held 7 bases outside the gene matches. This CDR3 is built from 13 residues. The CDR3 DNA sequence: TGTGCCAGCGATAAGCGGGAAGGAGAGACCCAGTACTTC. It encodes CASDKREGETQYF.

The chain has TRBV28 and TRBJ1-1, with D tentatively TRBD1 (6 bases). Germline CDR1 MDHEN, CDR2 SYDVKM. This CDR3 has 13 amino acids. CDR3 loop: CGTAARMNTEAFF. In DNA, the CDR3 is TGTGGGACAGCGGCTAGGATGAACACTGAAGCTTTCTTT.

V gene TRBV15 combines with J gene TRBJ1-1, with D perhaps matching TRBD1 (6 bases). CDR3 length: 13 residues. V lost 3 bases, J lost 6 bases, and 11 bases lay in between. Germline V lookup: CDR1 LNHNV, CDR2 YYDKDF (reference sequence). The CDR3 bases are TGTGCCACCAGCAGTGAGCGACAGGCTGAAGCTTTCTTT. This translates into CATSSERQAEAFF. Complete variable domain (other parts from reference TRBV15 and TRBJ1-1): DAMVIQNPRYQVTQFGKPVTLSCSQTLNHNVMYWYQQKSSQAPKLLFHYYDKDFNNEADTPDNFQSRRPNTSFCFLDIRSPGLGDTAMYLCATSSERQAEAFFGQGTRLTVV.

The chain recombines TRBV18 with TRBJ2-7, with D maybe TRBD2 (7 bases). Germline V lookup: CDR1 KGHSH, CDR2 LQKENI. The CDR3 runs 15 residues. V lost 6 bases and J 0 bases, leaving 15 bases between the germline ends. The CDR3 loop reads CASSGGRALSYEQYF. CDR3 DNA sequence: TGTGCCAGCTCCGGGGGGCGGGCCCTCTCCTACGAGCAGTACTTC. Supplemented by reference TRBV18 and TRBJ2-7, the full variable domain reads NAGVMQNPRHLVRRRGQEARLRCSPMKGHSHVYWYRQLPEEGLKFMVYLQKENIIDESGMPKERFSAEFPKEGPSILRIQQVVRGDSAAYFCASSGGRALSYEQYFGPGTRLTVT.

As for this clone: The junction shows a germline mismatch at one end, possibly a read error. The chain couples TRBV2 to TRBJ1-2; a weak D match, TRBD1 (5 bases). Germline-derived CDR1 and CDR2 are SNHLY and FYNNEI. CDR3 length equals 13 residues. In nucleotides, the CDR3 is TGTGCCAGCAGCCCGACAGCTAACAATGGCTACACCTTC. Its protein product is CASSPTANNGYTF.

The rearrangement links TRBV27 to TRBJ1-1; 12 bases are shared with TRBD1. This CDR3 region has 15 residues. Germline V gene data show CDR1 as MNHEY and CDR2 as SMNVEV (reference sequence). The J segment lost 4 bases and the V segment lost 5 bases, leaving 5 bases of the junction unmatched. The CDR3 protein is CASSPWDRGLTEAFF. DNA of the CDR3: TGTGCCAGCAGTCCGTGGGACAGGGGGCTCACTGAAGCTTTCTTT.

The chain carries TRBV11-2 and TRBJ2-1, with 10 nucleotides matching TRBD2. The J segment lost 5 bases and the V segment lost 6 bases, leaving 7 bases of the junction unmatched. This CDR3 is built from 15 residues. In germline, CDR1 is SGHAT, CDR2 FQNNGV. The chain's CDR3 is CASSSLAGDNNEQFF. Written as DNA, the CDR3 is TGTGCCAGCAGTTCTCTAGCGGGAGATAACAATGAGCAGTTCTTC.

This chain connects TRBV5-4 to TRBJ2-7; the match to TRBD2 covers 15 bases. Germline assignment: CDR1 SGHNT and CDR2 YYREEE (reference sequence). This CDR3 is 16 amino acids long. The V segment lost 2 bases and the J segment 5 bases; nucleotides outside the gene matches: 5. CDR3: CASSFGLAGGPHEQYF. As DNA, the CDR3 is TGTGCCAGCAGCTTTGGACTAGCGGGAGGGCCCCACGAGCAGTACTTC. The complete variable domain, with remaining parts taken from reference TRBV5-4 and TRBJ2-7, reads ETGVTQSPTHLIKTRGQQVTLRCSSQSGHNTVSWYQQALGQGPQFIFQYYREEENGRGNFPPRFSGLQFPNYSSELNVNALELDDSALYLCASSFGLAGGPHEQYFGPGTRLTVT.

The genes are TRBV5-1 and TRBJ2-1; 14 positions agree with TRBD2. After removal of 3 bases from V and 7 bases from J, the junction contained 0 bases not matched to a gene. The germline gives CDR1 SGHRS, CDR2 YFSETQ. The CDR3 covers 14 residues. The CDR3 here is CASSWTSGRNEQFF. The CDR3 DNA follows: TGCGCCAGCAGCTGGACTAGCGGGAGGAATGAGCAGTTCTTC. The full variable domain, with the rest looked up from reference TRBV5-1 and TRBJ2-1, is KAGVTQTPRYLIKTRGQQVTLSCSPISGHRSVSWYQQTPGQGLQFLFEYFSETQRNKGNFPGRFSGRQFSNSRSEMNVSTLELGDSALYLCASSWTSGRNEQFFGPGTRLTVL.